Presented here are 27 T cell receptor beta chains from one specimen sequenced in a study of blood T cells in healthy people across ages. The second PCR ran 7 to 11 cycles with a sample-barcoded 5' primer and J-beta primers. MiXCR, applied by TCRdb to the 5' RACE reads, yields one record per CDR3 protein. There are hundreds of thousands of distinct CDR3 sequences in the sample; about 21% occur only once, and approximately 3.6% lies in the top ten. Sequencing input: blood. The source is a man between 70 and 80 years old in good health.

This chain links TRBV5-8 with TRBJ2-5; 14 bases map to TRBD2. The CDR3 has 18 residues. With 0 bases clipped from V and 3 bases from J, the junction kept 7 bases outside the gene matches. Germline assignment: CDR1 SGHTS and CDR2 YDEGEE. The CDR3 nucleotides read TGTGCCAGCAGCTTGGGGGGGACTAGCGGGAGTGCTAAAGAGACCCAGTACTTC. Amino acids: CASSLGGTSGSAKETQYF.

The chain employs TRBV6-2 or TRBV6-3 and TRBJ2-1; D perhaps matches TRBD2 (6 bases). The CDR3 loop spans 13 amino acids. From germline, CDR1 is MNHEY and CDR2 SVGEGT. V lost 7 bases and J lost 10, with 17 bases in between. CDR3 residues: CASNSDRRGEQFF. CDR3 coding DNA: TGTGCCAGCAATTCGGATCGCCGGGGGGAGCAGTTCTTC.

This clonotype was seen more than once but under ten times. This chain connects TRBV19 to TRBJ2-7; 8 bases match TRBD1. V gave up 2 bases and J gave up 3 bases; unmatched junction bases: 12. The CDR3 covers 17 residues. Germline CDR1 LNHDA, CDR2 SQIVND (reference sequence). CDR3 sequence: CASSISTQGASVYEQYF. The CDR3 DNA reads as TGTGCCAGTAGTATAAGTACCCAGGGGGCATCGGTCTACGAGCAGTACTTC.

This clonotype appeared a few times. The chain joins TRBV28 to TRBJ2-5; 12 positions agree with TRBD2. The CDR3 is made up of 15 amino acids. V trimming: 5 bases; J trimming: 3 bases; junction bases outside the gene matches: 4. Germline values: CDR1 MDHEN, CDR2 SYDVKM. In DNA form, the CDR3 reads TGTGCCAGCAGTACCGGACTAGCGGGAAAAGAGACCCAGTACTTC. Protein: CASSTGLAGKETQYF.

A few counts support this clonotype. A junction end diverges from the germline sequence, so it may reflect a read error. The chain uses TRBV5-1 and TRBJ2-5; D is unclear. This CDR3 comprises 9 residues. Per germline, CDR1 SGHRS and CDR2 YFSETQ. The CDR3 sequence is CASSLASDF. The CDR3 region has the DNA TGCGCCAGCAGCTTGGCTAGTGACTTC.

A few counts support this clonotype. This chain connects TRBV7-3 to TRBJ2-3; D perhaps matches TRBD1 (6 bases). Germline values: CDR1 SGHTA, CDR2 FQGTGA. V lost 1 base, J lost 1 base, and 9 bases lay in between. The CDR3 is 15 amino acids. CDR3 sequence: CASSLRGHGTDTQYF. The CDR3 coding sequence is TGTGCCAGCAGCTTAAGGGGGCACGGCACAGATACGCAGTATTTT. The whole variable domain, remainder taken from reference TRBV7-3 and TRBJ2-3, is GAGVSQTPSNKVTEKGKYVELRCDPISGHTALYWYRQSLGQGPEFLIYFQGTGAADDSGLPNDRFFAVRPEGSVSTLKIQRTERGDSAVYLCASSLRGHGTDTQYFGPGTRLTVL.

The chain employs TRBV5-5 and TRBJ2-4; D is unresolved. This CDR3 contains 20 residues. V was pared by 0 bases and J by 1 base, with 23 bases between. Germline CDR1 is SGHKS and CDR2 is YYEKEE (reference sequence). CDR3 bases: TGTGCCAGCAGCTTGGCCGCTTTTGACCAGACGACGGCGGCCAAAAACATTCAGTACTTC. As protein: CASSLAAFDQTTAAKNIQYF.

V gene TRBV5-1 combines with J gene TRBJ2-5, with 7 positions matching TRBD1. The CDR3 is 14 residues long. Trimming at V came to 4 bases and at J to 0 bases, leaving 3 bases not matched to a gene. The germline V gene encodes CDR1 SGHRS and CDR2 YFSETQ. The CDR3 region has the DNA TGCGCCAGCAGCCATCAGGGGGACCAAGAGACCCAGTACTTC. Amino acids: CASSHQGDQETQYF.

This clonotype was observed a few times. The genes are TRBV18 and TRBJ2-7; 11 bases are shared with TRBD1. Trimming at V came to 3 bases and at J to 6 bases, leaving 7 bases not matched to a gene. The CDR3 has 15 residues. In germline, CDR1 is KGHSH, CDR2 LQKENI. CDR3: CASSPLGQGESEQYF. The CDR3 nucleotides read TGTGCCAGCTCACCTTTGGGACAGGGGGAGAGCGAGCAGTACTTC. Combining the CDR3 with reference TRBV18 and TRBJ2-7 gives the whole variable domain NAGVMQNPRHLVRRRGQEARLRCSPMKGHSHVYWYRQLPEEGLKFMVYLQKENIIDESGMPKERFSAEFPKEGPSILRIQQVVRGDSAAYFCASSPLGQGESEQYFGPGTRLTVT.

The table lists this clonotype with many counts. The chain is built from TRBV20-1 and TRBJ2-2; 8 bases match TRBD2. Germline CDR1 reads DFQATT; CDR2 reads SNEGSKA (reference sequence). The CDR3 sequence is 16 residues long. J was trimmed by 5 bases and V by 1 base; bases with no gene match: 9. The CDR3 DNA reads TGCAGTGCTAGAGTATTCGGCGGGGGGCCTACCGGGGAGCTGTTTTTT. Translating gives CSARVFGGGPTGELFF.

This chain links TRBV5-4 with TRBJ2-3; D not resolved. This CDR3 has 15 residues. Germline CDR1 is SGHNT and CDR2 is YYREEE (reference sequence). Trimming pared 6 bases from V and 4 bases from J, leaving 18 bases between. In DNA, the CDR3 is TGTGCCAGCACGCCCGACCCGGTATCACCAGATACGCAGTATTTT. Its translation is CASTPDPVSPDTQYF. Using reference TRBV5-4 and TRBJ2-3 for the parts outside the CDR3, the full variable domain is ETGVTQSPTHLIKTRGQQVTLRCSSQSGHNTVSWYQQALGQGPQFIFQYYREEENGRGNFPPRFSGLQFPNYSSELNVNALELDDSALYLCASTPDPVSPDTQYFGPGTRLTVL.

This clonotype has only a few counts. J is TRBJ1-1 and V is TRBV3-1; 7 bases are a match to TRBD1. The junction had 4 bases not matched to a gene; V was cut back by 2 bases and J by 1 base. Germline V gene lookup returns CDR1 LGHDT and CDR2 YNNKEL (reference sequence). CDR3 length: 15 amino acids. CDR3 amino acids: CASSQLGQRNTEAFF. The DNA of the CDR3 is TGTGCCAGCAGCCAATTGGGACAGAGGAACACTGAAGCTTTCTTT.

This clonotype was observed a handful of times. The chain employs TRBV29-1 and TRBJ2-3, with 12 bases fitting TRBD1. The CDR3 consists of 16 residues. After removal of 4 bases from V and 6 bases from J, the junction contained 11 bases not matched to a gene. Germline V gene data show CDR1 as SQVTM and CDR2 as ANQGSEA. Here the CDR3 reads CSVATRDRGPRDTQYF. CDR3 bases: TGCAGCGTTGCAACCCGGGACAGGGGGCCTAGGGATACGCAGTATTTT.

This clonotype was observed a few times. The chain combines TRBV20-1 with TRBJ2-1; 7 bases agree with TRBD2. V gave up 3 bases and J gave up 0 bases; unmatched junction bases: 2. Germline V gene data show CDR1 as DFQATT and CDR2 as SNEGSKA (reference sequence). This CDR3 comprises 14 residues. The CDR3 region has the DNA TGCAGTGCTAGGAAGCGGGACTCCTACAATGAGCAGTTCTTC. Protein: CSARKRDSYNEQFF.

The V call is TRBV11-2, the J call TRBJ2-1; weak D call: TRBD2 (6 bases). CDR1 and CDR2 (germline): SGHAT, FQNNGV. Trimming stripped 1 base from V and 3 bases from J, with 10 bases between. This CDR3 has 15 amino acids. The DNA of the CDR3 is TGTGCCAGCAGCTTAGTGGCTAGCGTCTACAATGAGCAGTTCTTC. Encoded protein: CASSLVASVYNEQFF.

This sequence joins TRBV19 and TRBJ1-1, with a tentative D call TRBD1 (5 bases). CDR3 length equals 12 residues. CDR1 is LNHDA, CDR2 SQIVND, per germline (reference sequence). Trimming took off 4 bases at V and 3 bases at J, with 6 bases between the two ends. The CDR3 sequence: CASSRGYTEAFF. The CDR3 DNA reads TGTGCCAGTAGTAGGGGGTACACTGAAGCTTTCTTT.

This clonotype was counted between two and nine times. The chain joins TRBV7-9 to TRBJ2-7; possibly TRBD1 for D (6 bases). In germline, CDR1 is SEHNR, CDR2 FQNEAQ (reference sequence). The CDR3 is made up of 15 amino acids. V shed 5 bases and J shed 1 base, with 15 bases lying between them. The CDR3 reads CASSGWDTGSYEQYF. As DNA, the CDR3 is TGTGCCAGCAGCGGATGGGACACGGGATCCTACGAGCAGTACTTC. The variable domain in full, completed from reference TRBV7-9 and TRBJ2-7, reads DTGVSQNPRHKITKRGQNVTFRCDPISEHNRLYWYRQTLGQGPEFLTYFQNEAQLEKSRLLSDRFSAERPKGSFSTLEIQRTEQGDSAMYLCASSGWDTGSYEQYFGPGTRLTVT.

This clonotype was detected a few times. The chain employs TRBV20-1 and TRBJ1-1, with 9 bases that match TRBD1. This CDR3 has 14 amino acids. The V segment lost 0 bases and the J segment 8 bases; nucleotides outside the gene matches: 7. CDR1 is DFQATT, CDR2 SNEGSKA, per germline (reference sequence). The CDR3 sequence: CSARDPRDRVEAFF. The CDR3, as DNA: TGCAGTGCTAGAGATCCCCGGGACAGGGTGGAAGCTTTCTTT.

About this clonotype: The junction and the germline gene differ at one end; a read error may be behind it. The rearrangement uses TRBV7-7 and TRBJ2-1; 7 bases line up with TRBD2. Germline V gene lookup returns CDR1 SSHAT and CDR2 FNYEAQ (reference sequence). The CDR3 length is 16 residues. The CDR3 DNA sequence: TGTGCTAGCAGCTTAGGGCCGGGAGGAGCCCACAATGAGCAGTTCTTC. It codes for CASSLGPGGAHNEQFF.

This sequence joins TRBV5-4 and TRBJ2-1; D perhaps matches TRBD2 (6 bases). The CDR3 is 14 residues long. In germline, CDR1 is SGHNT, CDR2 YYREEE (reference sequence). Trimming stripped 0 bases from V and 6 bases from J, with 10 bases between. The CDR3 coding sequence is TGTGCCAGCAGCTTGGACCAGGGAGGCAATGAGCAGTTCTTC. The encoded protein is CASSLDQGGNEQFF.

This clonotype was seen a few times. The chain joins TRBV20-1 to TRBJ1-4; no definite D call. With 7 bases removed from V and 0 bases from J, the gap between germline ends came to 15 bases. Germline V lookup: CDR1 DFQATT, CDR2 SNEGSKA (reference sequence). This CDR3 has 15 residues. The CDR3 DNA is TGCAGTGTCACCCGAGCGGGAACAACTAATGAAAAACTGTTTTTT. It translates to CSVTRAGTTNEKLFF.

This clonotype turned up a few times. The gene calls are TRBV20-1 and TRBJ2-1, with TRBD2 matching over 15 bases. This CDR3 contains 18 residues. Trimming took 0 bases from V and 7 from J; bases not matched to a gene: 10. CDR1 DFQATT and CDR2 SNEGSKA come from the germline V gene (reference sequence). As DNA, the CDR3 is TGCAGTGCTAGAGATCTGCGGACTAGCGGGAGGGCCGGAAATGAGCAGTTCTTC. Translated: CSARDLRTSGRAGNEQFF.

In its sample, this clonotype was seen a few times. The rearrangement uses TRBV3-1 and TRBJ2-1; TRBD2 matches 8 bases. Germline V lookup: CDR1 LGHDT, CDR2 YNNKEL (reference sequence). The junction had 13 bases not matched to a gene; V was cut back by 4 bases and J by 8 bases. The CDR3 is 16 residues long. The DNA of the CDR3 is TGTGCCAGCAGCCCGACCGGGACTAGAAGCATCTATGAGCAGTTCTTC. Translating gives CASSPTGTRSIYEQFF.

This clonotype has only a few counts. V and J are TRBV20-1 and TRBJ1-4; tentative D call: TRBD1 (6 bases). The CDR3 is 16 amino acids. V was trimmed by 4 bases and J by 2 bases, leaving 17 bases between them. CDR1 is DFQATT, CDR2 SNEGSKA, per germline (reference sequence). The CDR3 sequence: CSATGNTGFTNEKLFF. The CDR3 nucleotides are TGCAGTGCTACCGGAAACACAGGGTTCACTAATGAAAAACTGTTTTTT.

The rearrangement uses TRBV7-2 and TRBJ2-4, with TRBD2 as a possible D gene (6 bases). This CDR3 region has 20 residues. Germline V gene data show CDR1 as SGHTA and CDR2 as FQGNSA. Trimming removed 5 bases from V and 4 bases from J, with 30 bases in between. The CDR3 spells CASSQPSYFWGDDRKNIQYF. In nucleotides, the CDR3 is TGTGCCAGCAGCCAACCCTCCTACTTCTGGGGGGACGATCGAAAAAACATTCAGTACTTC.

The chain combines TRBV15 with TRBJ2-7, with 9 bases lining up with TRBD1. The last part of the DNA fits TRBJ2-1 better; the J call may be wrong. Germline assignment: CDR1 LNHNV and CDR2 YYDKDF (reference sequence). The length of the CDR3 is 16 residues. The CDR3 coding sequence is TGTGCCACCAGCAGGCCGGGACAGGGATATCTGAATGAGCAGTTCTTC. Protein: CATSRPGQGYLNEQFF.

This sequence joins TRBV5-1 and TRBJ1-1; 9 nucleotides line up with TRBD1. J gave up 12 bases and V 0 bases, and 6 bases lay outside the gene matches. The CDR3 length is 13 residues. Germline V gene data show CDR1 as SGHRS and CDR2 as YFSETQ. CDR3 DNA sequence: TGCGCCAGCAGCTTGGATGGGACAGGGCTAACTTTCTTT. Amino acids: CASSLDGTGLTFF.